Many counts were recorded for the clone carrying this TCR beta chain. Its target is not known. This sample was included in a study of T cells in Graves' hyperthyroidism and ophthalmopathy. Study-level findings and limits: Most expanded thyroid clonotypes above 0.001 recurred in blood.

The PBMCs were sourced from fresh peripheral blood (around 9.3 ml). CDR3 length: 14 amino acids. Trimming pared 0 bases from V and 8 bases from J, leaving 14 bases between. Germline V lookup: CDR1 GTSNPN, CDR2 SVGIG (reference sequence). Amplification of TCR beta CDR3 regions used RNA as the template. The HTBI primer set drove a first-round RT-PCR of the TCR CDR3. MiXCR was run by TCRdb on the multiplex PCR reads, yielding one entry per CDR3 protein. The sample includes around 300,000 distinct CDR3 sequences, about an eighth of them seen just once. The receptor's source is a woman aged 30 to 39 with Graves' hyperthyroidism that later progressed to Graves' ophthalmopathy. The V and J genes are TRBV30 and TRBJ2-1; D assignment may be TRBD1 or TRBD2 (5 bases each). The sample comprised blood. The CDR3 loop is CAWSVGTSGYEQFF. The CDR3 coding sequence is TGTGCCTGGAGTGTGGGGACCTCTGGGTATGAGCAGTTCTTC.